This is a list of T cell receptor beta chains from one sample in a study of cytomegalovirus exposure and HLA in healthy donors. TCRdb's copy holds only in-frame clones and misses some; the assay was immunoSEQ multiplex PCR. The sample consists of 150,000 to 200,000 clones, 80% to 85% of them appearing once. Sequencing was done on a sample of PBMCs. The receptor source for this set is a young man in good health and CMV-seronegative. Each CDR3 is given with its conserved first and last residue. The D gene is left open where the match is weak. Clone size, where shown, is once, few, many, or a class for clones that have expanded.

j_call: TRBJ1-5
d_call: TRBD1
v_call: TRBV10-3
clone_size: few
cdr3_nt: TGTGCCATCCAAGACAGGGTCAATCAGCCCCAGCATTTT
cdr3_aa: CAIQDRVNQPQHF

j_call: TRBJ2-1
d_call: TRBD1
v_call: TRBV7-2
clone_size: .
cdr3_nt: TGTGCCAGCAGGAAAAACAGGGGGGCTGAGCAGTTCTTC
cdr3_aa: CASRKNRGAEQFF

j_call: TRBJ2-7
d_call: TRBD2
v_call: TRBV30
clone_size: few
cdr3_nt: TGTGCCTCCAGCCCCGGACTAGCCCCTTCCGAGCAGTACTTC
cdr3_aa: CASSPGLAPSEQYF

j_call: TRBJ2-3
d_call: TRBD1
v_call: TRBV11-3
clone_size: .
cdr3_nt: TGTGCCAGCAGCCCGGACAGGGCGACAGATACGCAGTATTTT
cdr3_aa: CASSPDRATDTQYF

j_call: TRBJ2-5
d_call: .
v_call: TRBV15
clone_size: .
cdr3_nt: TGTGCCACCAGCAGAGAGGCCCATGGTGGCATGGCCCAGTACTTC
cdr3_aa: CATSREAHGGMAQYF

j_call: TRBJ1-1
d_call: TRBD1
v_call: TRBV28
clone_size: many
cdr3_nt: TGTGCCAGCAGCCCCCCAGGGGGCTTTACCCCTCGGGAAGCTTTCTTT
cdr3_aa: CASSPPGGFTPREAFF

j_call: TRBJ2-1
d_call: TRBD1
v_call: TRBV30
clone_size: once
cdr3_nt: TGTGCCTGGAGTCCAGCCGGGACAGCCCTTTACAATGAGCAGTTCTTC
cdr3_aa: CAWSPAGTALYNEQFF

j_call: TRBJ1-2
d_call: TRBD1
v_call: TRBV7-9
clone_size: .
cdr3_nt: TGTGCCAGCAGGGAAAACAGGGGTGAATATGGCTACACCTTC
cdr3_aa: CASRENRGEYGYTF

j_call: TRBJ2-1
d_call: TRBD1
v_call: TRBV11-3
clone_size: .
cdr3_nt: TGTGCCAGCAGCCATATCGGGACAGGGAATCATGAGCAGTTCTTC
cdr3_aa: CASSHIGTGNHEQFF

j_call: TRBJ2-5
d_call: .
v_call: TRBV30
clone_size: .
cdr3_nt: TGTGCCTGGAGCCCCCGTTTCGAGACCCAGTACTTC
cdr3_aa: CAWSPRFETQYF

j_call: TRBJ1-4
d_call: TRBD1
v_call: TRBV25-1
clone_size: .
cdr3_nt: TGTGCCAGCAGTGAATGGGGACAGGGGGCTAATGAAAAACTGTTTTTT
cdr3_aa: CASSEWGQGANEKLFF

j_call: TRBJ2-4
d_call: TRBD2
v_call: TRBV4-3
clone_size: once
cdr3_nt: TGCGCCAGCAGCCAAGATTTAGGACTAGCGGAAAACATTCAGTACTTC
cdr3_aa: CASSQDLGLAENIQYF

j_call: TRBJ2-3
d_call: .
v_call: TRBV27
clone_size: .
cdr3_nt: TGTGCCAGCAGTCCCAACAGGGTGTGGGACACAGATACGCAGTATTTT
cdr3_aa: CASSPNRVWDTDTQYF

j_call: TRBJ2-7
d_call: TRBD2
v_call: TRBV6-5
clone_size: .
cdr3_nt: TGTGCCAGCAAGGGAGGGACCCACAATTACGAGCAGTACTTC
cdr3_aa: CASKGGTHNYEQYF

j_call: TRBJ2-7
d_call: .
v_call: TRBV5-1
clone_size: .
cdr3_nt: TGCGCCAGCAGCTTGGTAGCTTCCTACGAGCAGTACTTC
cdr3_aa: CASSLVASYEQYF

j_call: TRBJ2-7
d_call: TRBD2
v_call: TRBV5-4
clone_size: .
cdr3_nt: TGTGCCAGCAGCCCAAGAGGGACGGGAGGGCTGTCCGAGCAGTACTTC
cdr3_aa: CASSPRGTGGLSEQYF

j_call: TRBJ2-2
d_call: TRBD1
v_call: TRBV7-6
clone_size: .
cdr3_nt: TGTGCCAGCAGTCTCGGACAGGGGACCTTTTACACCGGGGAGCTGTTTTTT
cdr3_aa: CASSLGQGTFYTGELFF

j_call: TRBJ1-3
d_call: TRBD1
v_call: TRBV2
clone_size: .
cdr3_nt: TGTGCCAGCCGTCGGACAGGGACTGGAAACACCATATATTTT
cdr3_aa: CASRRTGTGNTIYF

j_call: TRBJ1-3
d_call: .
v_call: TRBV4-2
clone_size: few
cdr3_nt: TGTGCCAGCAGCCAAGAATTAGCAGGAAACACCATATATTTT
cdr3_aa: CASSQELAGNTIYF

j_call: TRBJ1-1
d_call: .
v_call: TRBV6-1
clone_size: .
cdr3_nt: TGTGCCGGCAGGGTCAGTGGGAACACTGAAGCTTTCTTT
cdr3_aa: CAGRVSGNTEAFF

j_call: TRBJ2-3
d_call: TRBD2
v_call: TRBV7-6
clone_size: once
cdr3_nt: TGTGCCAGCAGCCTCGGGACTAGCGGGAGACCCCCCCTCACAGATACGCAGTATTTT
cdr3_aa: CASSLGTSGRPPLTDTQYF

j_call: TRBJ1-1
d_call: .
v_call: TRBV5-1
clone_size: .
cdr3_nt: TGCGCCAGCAGCGGGGGGGTCGGGAGCATGAACACTGAAGCTTTCTTT
cdr3_aa: CASSGGVGSMNTEAFF

j_call: TRBJ2-7
d_call: TRBD1
v_call: TRBV28
clone_size: few
cdr3_nt: TGTGCCAGCAGTTTCAGGGACAGGGGACACTACGAGCAGTACTTC
cdr3_aa: CASSFRDRGHYEQYF

j_call: TRBJ1-2
d_call: .
v_call: TRBV18
clone_size: .
cdr3_nt: TGTGCCAGCTCACCACCATTTATCTATGGCTACACCTTC
cdr3_aa: CASSPPFIYGYTF

j_call: TRBJ1-6
d_call: .
v_call: TRBV2
clone_size: .
cdr3_nt: TGTGCCAGCAGCACAGACTATAATTCACCCCTCCACTTT
cdr3_aa: CASSTDYNSPLHF

j_call: TRBJ2-3
d_call: .
v_call: TRBV21-1
clone_size: .
cdr3_nt: TGTGCCAGCAGCATCTTCACTAGCGGAGCTCTCACAGATACGCAGTATTTT
cdr3_aa: CASSIFTSGALTDTQYF

j_call: TRBJ2-7
d_call: TRBD1
v_call: TRBV6-5
clone_size: .
cdr3_nt: TGTGCCAGCAGTTACCCGGGACAGCCCTACGAGCAGTACTTC
cdr3_aa: CASSYPGQPYEQYF